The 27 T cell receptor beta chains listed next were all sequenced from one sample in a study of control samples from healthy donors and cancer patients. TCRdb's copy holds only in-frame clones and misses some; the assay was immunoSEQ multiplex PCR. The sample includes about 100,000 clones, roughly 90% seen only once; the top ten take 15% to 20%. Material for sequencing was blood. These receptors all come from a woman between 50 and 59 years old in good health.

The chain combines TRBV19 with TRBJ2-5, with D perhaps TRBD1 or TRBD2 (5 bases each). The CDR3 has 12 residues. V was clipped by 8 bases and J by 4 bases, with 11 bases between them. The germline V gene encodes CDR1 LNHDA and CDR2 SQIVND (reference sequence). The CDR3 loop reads CASGTGVETQYF. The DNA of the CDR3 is TGTGCCAGTGGGACCGGCGTAGAGACCCAGTACTTC.

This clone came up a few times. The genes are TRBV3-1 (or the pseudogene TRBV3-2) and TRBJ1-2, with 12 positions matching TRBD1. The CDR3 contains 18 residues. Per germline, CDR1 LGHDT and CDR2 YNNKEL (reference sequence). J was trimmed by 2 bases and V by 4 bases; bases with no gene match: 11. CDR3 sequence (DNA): TGTGCCAGCAGCCCGATCCGGGACAGGGGGCTTGCCAACTATGGCTACACCTTC. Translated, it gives CASSPIRDRGLANYGYTF.

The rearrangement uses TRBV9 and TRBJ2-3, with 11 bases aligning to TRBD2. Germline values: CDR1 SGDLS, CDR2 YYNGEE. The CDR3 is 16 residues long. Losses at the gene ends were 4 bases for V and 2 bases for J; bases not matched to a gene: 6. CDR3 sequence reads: CASSPRLAGPTDTQYF. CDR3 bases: TGTGCCAGCAGCCCCCGACTAGCGGGGCCCACAGATACGCAGTATTTT.

The CDR3 is CASSPMGVYEQYV. In DNA, the CDR3 is TGTGCCAGCTCGCCAATGGGGGTTTACGAGCAGTACGTC. The chain combines TRBV7-9 with TRBJ2-7; D possibly uses TRBD1 or TRBD2 (5 bases each). Trimming took off 8 bases at V and 4 bases at J, with 15 bases between the two ends. Germline V lookup: CDR1 SEHNR, CDR2 FQNEAQ (reference sequence). This CDR3 has 13 amino acids.

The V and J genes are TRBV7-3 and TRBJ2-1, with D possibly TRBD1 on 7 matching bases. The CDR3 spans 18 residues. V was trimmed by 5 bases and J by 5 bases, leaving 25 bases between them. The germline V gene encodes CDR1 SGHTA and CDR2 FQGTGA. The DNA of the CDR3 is TGTGCCAGCAGCCCCCAGGGGGGACAGCCGATTACAAACAATGAGCAGTTCTTC. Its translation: CASSPQGGQPITNNEQFF.

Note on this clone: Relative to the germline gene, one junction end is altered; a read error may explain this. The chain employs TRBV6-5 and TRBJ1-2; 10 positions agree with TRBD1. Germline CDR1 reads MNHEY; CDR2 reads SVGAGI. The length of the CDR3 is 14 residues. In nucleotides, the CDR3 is TGTGCCAGCAAGACAGGGGGCGGAAACTATGGCTACACCTTT. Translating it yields CASKTGGGNYGYTF.

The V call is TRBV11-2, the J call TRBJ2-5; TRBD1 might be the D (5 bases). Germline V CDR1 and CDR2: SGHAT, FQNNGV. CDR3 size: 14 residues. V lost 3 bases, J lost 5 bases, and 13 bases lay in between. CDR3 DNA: TGTGCCAGCAGCTTTAGTCGTAACAGGGAGACCCAGTACTTC. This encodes CASSFSRNRETQYF.

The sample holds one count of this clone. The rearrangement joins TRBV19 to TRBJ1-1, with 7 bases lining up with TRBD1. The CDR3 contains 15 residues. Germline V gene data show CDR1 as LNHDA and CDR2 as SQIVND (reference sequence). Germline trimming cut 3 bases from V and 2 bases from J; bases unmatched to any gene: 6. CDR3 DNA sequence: TGTGCCAGTAGTATCGACAGGGTTCCAAACACTGAAGCTTTCTTT. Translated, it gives CASSIDRVPNTEAFF.

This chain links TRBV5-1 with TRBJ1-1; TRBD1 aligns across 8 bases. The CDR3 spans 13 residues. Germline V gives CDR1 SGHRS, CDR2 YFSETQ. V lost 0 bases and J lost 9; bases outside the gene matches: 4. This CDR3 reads CASSLGGTGQAFF. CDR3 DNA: TGCGCCAGCAGCTTGGGGGGGACAGGACAAGCTTTCTTT.

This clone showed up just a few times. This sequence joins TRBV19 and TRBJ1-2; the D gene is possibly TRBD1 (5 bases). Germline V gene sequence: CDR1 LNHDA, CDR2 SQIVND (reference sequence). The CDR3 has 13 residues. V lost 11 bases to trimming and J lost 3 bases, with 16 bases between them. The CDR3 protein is CACKGVVDYGYTF. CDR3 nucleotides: TGTGCCTGCAAAGGGGTAGTAGACTATGGCTACACCTTC.

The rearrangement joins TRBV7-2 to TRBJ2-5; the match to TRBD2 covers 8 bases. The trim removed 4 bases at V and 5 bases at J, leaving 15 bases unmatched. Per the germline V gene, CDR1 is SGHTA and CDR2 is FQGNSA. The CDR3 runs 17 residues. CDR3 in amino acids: CASSSRTSPDMKETQYF. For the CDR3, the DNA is TGTGCCAGCAGCTCGAGGACTAGCCCGGATATGAAGGAGACCCAGTACTTC.

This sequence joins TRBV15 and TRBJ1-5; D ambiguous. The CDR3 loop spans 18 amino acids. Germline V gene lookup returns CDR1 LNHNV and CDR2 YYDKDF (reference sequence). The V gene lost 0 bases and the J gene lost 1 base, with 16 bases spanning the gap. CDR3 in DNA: TGTGCCACCAGCAGAGATTGGCGTACGGGGAGAAGCAATCAGCCCCAGCATTTT. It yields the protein CATSRDWRTGRSNQPQHF.

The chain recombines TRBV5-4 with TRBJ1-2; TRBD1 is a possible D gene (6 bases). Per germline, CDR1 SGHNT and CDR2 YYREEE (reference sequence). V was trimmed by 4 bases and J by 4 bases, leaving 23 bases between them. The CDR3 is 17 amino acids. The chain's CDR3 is CASSPGRGSEATYGYTF. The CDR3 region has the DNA TGTGCCAGCAGCCCTGGCAGGGGCTCTGAAGCAACCTATGGCTACACCTTC.

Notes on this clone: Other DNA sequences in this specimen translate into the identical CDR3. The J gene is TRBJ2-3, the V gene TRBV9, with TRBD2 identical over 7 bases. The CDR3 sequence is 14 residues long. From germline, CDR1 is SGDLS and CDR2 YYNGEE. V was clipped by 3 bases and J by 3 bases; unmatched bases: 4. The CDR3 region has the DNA TGTGCCAGCAGCGGGGGGGGGACTACAGATACGCAGTATTTT. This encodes CASSGGGTTDTQYF.

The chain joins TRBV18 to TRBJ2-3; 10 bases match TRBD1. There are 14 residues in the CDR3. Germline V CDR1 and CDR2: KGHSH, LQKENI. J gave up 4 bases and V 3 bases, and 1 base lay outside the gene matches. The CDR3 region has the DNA TGTGCCAGCTCACCGACAGGGGGCTCAGATACGCAGTATTTT. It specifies CASSPTGGSDTQYF.

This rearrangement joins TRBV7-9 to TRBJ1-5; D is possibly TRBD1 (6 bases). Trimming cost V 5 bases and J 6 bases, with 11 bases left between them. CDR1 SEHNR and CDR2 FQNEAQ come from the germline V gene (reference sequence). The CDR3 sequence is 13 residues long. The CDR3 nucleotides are TGTGCCAGCAGCCCCACAGGGATTCAGCCCCAGCATTTT. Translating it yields CASSPTGIQPQHF.

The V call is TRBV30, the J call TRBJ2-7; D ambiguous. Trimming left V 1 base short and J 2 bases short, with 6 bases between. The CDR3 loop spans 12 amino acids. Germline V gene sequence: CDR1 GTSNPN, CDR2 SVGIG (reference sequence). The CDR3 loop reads CAWSASPYEQYF. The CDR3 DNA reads TGTGCCTGGAGTGCCTCCCCCTACGAGCAGTACTTC.

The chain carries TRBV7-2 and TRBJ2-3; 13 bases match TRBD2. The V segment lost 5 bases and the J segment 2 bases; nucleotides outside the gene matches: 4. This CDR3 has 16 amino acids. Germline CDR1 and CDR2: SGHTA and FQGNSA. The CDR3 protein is CASSLGLAGLTDTQYF. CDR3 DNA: TGTGCCAGCAGCCTGGGACTAGCGGGACTCACAGATACGCAGTATTTT.

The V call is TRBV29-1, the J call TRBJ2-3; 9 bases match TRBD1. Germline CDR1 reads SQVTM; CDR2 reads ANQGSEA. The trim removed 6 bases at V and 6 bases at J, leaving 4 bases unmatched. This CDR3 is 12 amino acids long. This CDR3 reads CSVGGQGDTQYF. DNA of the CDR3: TGCAGCGTCGGCGGACAGGGGGATACGCAGTATTTT.

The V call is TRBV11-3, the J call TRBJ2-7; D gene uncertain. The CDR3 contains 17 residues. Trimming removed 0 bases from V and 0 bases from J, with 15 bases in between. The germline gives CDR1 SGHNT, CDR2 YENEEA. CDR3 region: CASSLDLYRDSSYEQYF. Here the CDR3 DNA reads TGTGCCAGCAGCTTAGATCTTTACAGAGATTCCTCCTACGAGCAGTACTTC.

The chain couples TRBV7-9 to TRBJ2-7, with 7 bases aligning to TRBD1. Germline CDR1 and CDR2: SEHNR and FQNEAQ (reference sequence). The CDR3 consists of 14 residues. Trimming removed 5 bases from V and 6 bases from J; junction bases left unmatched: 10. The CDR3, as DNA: TGTGCCAGCAGCGACCGGGACAGCCTAACCGAGCAGTACTTC. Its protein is CASSDRDSLTEQYF.

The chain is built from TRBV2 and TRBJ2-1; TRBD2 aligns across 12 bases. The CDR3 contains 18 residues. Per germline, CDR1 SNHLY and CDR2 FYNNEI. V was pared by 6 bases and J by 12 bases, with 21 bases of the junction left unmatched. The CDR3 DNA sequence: TGTGCCAGCAGACCCCCCCCTCTCGGACTAGCGGGGCCTAGCTGGCAGTTCTTC. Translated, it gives CASRPPPLGLAGPSWQFF. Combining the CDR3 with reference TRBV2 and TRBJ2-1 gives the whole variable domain EPEVTQTPSHQVTQMGQEVILRCVPISNHLYFYWYRQILGQKVEFLVSFYNNEISEKSEIFDDQFSVERPDGSNFTLKIRSTKLEDSAMYFCASRPPPLGLAGPSWQFFGPGTRLTVL.

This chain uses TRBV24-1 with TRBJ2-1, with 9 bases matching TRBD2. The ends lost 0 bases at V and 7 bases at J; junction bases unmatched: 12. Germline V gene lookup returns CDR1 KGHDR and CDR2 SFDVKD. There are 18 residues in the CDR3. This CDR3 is CATSDLHSREGGGNEQFF. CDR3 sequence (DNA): TGTGCCACCAGTGATTTGCATTCGCGGGAGGGTGGGGGAAATGAGCAGTTCTTC.

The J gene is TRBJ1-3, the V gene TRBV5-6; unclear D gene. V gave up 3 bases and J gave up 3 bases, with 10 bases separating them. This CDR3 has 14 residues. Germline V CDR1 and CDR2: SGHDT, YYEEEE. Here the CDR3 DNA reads TGTGCCAGCAGCTGGGCCGGGGATGGAAACACCATATATTTT. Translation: CASSWAGDGNTIYF.

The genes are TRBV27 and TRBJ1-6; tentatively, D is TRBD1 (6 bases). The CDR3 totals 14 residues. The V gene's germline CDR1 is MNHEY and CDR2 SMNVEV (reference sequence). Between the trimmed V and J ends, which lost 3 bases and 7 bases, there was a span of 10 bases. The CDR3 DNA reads TGTGCCAGCAGTTTTGGGAGGGGGAATTCACCCCTCCACTTT. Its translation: CASSFGRGNSPLHF.

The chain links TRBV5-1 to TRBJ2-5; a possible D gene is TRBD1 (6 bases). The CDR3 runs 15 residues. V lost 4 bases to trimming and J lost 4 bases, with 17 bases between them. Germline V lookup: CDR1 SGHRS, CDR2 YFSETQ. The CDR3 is CASSQAAGGRETQYF. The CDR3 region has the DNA TGCGCCAGCAGCCAAGCGGCTGGGGGCAGAGAGACCCAGTACTTC.

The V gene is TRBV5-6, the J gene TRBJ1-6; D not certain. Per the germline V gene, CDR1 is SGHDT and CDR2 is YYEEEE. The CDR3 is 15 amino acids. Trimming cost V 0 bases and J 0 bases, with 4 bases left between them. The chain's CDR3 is CASSLGSSYNSPLHF. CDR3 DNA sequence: TGTGCCAGCAGCTTGGGGAGCTCCTATAATTCACCCCTCCACTTT.